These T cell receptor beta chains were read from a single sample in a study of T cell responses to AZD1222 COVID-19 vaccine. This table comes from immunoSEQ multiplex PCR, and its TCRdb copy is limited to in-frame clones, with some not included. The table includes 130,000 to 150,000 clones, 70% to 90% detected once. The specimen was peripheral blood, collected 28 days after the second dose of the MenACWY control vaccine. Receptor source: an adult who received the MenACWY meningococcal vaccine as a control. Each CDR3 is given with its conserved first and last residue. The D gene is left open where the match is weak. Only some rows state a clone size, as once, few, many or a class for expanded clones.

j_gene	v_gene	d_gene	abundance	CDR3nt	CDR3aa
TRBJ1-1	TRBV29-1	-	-	TGCAGCGTCGCCTTTTTGGGGGGAACTGAAGCTTTCTTT	CSVAFLGGTEAFF
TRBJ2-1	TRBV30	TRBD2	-	TGTGCCTGGACACGGACTAGCGCCTACAATGAGCAGTTCTTC	CAWTRTSAYNEQFF
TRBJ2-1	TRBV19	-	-	TGTGCCAGTAGTGCACCACAGGATCGCGAGCAGTTCTTC	CASSAPQDREQFF
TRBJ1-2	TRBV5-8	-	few	TGTGCCAGCAGCTTGGCAGACTATGGCTACACCTTC	CASSLADYGYTF
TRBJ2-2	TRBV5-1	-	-	TGCGCCAGCAGATCAACAGCGAACACCGGGGAGCTGTTTTTT	CASRSTANTGELFF
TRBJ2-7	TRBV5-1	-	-	TGCGCCAGCAGCTTGGGTTCGGACTACTACTACGAGCAGTACTTC	CASSLGSDYYYEQYF
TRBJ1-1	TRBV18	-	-	TGTGCCAGCTCACCACCGGGCAGACCTAACACTGAAGCTTTCTTT	CASSPPGRPNTEAFF
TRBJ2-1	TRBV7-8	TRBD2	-	TGTGCCAGCAGCCCTACTAGCGGGGGGTACAATGAGCAGTTCTTC	CASSPTSGGYNEQFF
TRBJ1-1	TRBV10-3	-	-	TGTGCCATCAGTTACGACAGGATGAACACTGAAGCTTTCTTT	CAISYDRMNTEAFF
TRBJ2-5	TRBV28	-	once	TGTGCCAGCAGTTCAAACGGTCAGGGCGAGCTGGCCCAGTACTTC	CASSSNGQGELAQYF
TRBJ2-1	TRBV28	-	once	TGTGCCAGCAGTCGCCTGGGGCGGGACTACAATGAGCAGTTCTTC	CASSRLGRDYNEQFF
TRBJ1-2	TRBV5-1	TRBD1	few	TGCGCCAGCAGTTCCGGGACAGGGGGTTCTAGTGGCTACACCTTC	CASSSGTGGSSGYTF
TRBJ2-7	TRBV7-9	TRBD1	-	TGTGCCAGCAGCTTATTGACAGGGACCAACGAGCAGTACTTC	CASSLLTGTNEQYF
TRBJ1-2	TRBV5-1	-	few	TGCGCCAGCAGCTTGGATCAGGGGCTTAACTATGGCTACACCTTC	CASSLDQGLNYGYTF
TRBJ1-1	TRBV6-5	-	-	TGTGCCAGCAGAAACGTAGGCCGGGTCACTGAAGCTTTCTTT	CASRNVGRVTEAFF
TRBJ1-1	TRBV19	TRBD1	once	TGTGCCAGTAGTCCCCGAGGAGGGGGCCTAGGTGAAGCTTTCTTT	CASSPRGGGLGEAFF
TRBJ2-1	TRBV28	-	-	TGTGCCAGCAGTCCTCCGACGCATTACAATGAGCAGTTCTTC	CASSPPTHYNEQFF
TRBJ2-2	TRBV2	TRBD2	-	TGTGCCAGCAGTGAATATAGGGACTACACAACCGGGGAGCTGTTTTTT	CASSEYRDYTTGELFF
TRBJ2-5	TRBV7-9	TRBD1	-	TGTGCCAGCGGGGACAGGGGGTTGGAGACCCAGTACTTC	CASGDRGLETQYF
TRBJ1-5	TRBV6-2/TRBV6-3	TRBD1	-	TGTGCCAGCAGCCGCAGGGGGCGCGATCAGCCCCAGCATTTT	CASSRRGRDQPQHF
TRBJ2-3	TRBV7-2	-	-	TGTGCCAGCAGCTTAGGGACCATCACAGATACGCAGTATTTT	CASSLGTITDTQYF
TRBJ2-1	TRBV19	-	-	TGTGCCAGTAGTCGGGACGGAACCTACAATGAGCAGTTCTTC	CASSRDGTYNEQFF
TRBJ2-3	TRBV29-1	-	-	TGCAGCGTCGAAAAGTCCACAGATACGCAGTATTTT	CSVEKSTDTQYF
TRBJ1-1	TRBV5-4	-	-	TGTGCCAGCAGCTTGGGCAGGGGTGGGAACACTGAAGCTTTCTTT	CASSLGRGGNTEAFF
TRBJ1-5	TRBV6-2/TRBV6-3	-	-	TGTGCCAGCAGCCCCCCCCTGTCTTCTTCGAGCCAGCATTTT	CASSPPLSSSSQHF
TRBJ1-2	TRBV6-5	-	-	TGTGCCAGCAGTTACTCGGGGAACAGGAACTATGGCTACACCTTC	CASSYSGNRNYGYTF
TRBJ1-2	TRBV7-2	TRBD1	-	TGTGCCAGCAGCTTAGGAGGGACAGGGGGTTATGGCTACACCTTC	CASSLGGTGGYGYTF
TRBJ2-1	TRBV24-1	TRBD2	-	TGTGCCACCAGTGATTTGTCACTAGCGGGAGGTCAACGTGACAATGAGCAGTTCTTC	CATSDLSLAGGQRDNEQFF
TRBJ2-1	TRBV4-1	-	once	TGCGCCAGCAGCGCGAGGGGTTACAATGAGCAGTTCTTC	CASSARGYNEQFF
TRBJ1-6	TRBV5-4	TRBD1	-	TGTGCCAGCAGCCCCAGCAGGGGGACCAATTCACCCCTCCACTTT	CASSPSRGTNSPLHF
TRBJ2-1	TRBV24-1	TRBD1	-	TGTGCCACCAGTGATTTGGGGGACAGGTCTTGGGAATACAATGAGCAGTTCTTC	CATSDLGDRSWEYNEQFF
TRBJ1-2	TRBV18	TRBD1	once	TGTGCCAGCTCGCCACAGGGGTCGGATGGCTACACCTTC	CASSPQGSDGYTF
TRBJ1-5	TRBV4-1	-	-	TGCGCCAGCAGCCAAGGACCCCGCAATCAGCCCCAGCATTTT	CASSQGPRNQPQHF
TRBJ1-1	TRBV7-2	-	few	TGTGCCAGCAGCTTTCCAGGGAACACTGAAGCTTTCTTT	CASSFPGNTEAFF
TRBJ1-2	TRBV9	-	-	TGTGCCAGCAGCGTGGCGGCAAAGAGCTATGGCTACACCTTC	CASSVAAKSYGYTF
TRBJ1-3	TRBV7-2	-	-	TGTGCCAGCAGCTTAGGGGGACCGCTCTCTGGAAACACCATATATTTT	CASSLGGPLSGNTIYF
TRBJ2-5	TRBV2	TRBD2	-	TGTGCCAGCAGTGAAAAGCGGGGGATCCAAGAGACCCAGTACTTC	CASSEKRGIQETQYF
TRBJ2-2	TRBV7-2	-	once	TGTGCCAGCAGCCTTAATTCCGGGGAGCTGTTTTTT	CASSLNSGELFF
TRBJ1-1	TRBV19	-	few	TGTGCCAGTAGTATCACAGCCATGAACACTGAAGCTTTCTTT	CASSITAMNTEAFF
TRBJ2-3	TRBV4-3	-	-	TGCGCCAGCAGCCAAGATCGGTCTTCAGATACGCAGTATTTT	CASSQDRSSDTQYF
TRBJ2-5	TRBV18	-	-	TGTGCCAGCTCACCCCGGAGGCAGGAAGAGACCCAGTACTTC	CASSPRRQEETQYF
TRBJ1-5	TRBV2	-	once	TGTGCCAGCGACCCATGGCAAAGCAATCAGCCCCAGCATTTT	CASDPWQSNQPQHF
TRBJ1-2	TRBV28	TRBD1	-	TGTGCCAGCAGTTTGGACAGGGTACTATTTAACTATGGCTACACCTTC	CASSLDRVLFNYGYTF
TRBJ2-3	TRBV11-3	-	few	TGTGCCAGCACCAGTGGAGGGGCCACAGATACGCAGTATTTT	CASTSGGATDTQYF
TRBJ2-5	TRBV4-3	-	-	TGCGCCAGCAGCCAAGGGGGGTGGGGCCAAGAGACCCAGTACTTC	CASSQGGWGQETQYF
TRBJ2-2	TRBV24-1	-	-	TGTGCCACCAGTGATCGTCCCGGGGAGCTGTTTTTT	CATSDRPGELFF
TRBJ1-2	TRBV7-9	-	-	TGTGCCAGCAGCTTAAATTCCGGTAACTATGGCTACACCTTC	CASSLNSGNYGYTF
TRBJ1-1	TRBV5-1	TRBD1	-	TGCGCCAGTTACGCCGGGACAGGGAACACTGAAGCTTTCTTT	CASYAGTGNTEAFF
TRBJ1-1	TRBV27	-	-	TGTGCCAGCAGGTCAGGGGTGAACACTGAAGCTTTCTTT	CASRSGVNTEAFF
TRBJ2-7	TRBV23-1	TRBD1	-	TGCGCCAGCAGCAGACAGGGCTACGAGCAGTACTTC	CASSRQGYEQYF
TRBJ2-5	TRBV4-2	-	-	TGTGCCAGCAGCCATTTAGGGGACTCAGACCAGACCCAGTACTTC	CASSHLGDSDQTQYF
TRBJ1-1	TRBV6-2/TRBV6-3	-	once	TGTGCCAGCAGTCCCCAAGTCCAACAGGGTCGGATGTGGACTGAAGCTTTCTTT	CASSPQVQQGRMWTEAFF
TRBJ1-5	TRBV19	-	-	TGTGCCAGTAGTCGGGGGAATAGCAATCAGCCCCAGCATTTT	CASSRGNSNQPQHF
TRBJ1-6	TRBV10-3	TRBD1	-	TGTGCCATCCAGAACAGGGGCACGGATTCACCCCTCCACTTT	CAIQNRGTDSPLHF
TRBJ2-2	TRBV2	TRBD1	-	TGTGCCAGAGGGACAGAAAACACCGGGGAGCTGTTTTTT	CARGTENTGELFF
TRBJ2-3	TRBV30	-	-	TGTGCCTGGAGTGTTCGGAGCTCAGATACGCAGTATTTT	CAWSVRSSDTQYF
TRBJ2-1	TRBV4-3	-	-	TGCGCCAGCAGAGAATCGGGAGAGATCTACAATGAGCAGTTCTTC	CASRESGEIYNEQFF
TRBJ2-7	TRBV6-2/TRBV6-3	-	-	TGTGCCAGCAGTTTTCCATCACCCCCCGAGCAGTACTTC	CASSFPSPPEQYF
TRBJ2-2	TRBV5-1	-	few	TGCGCCAGCAGCTCTGACAGGATGCGGGAGCTGTTTTTT	CASSSDRMRELFF